This record looks at one TCR beta chain sequence and its context. The antigen is undetermined. From the germline J gene comes the end of the CDR3, since the read stops 3 residues before it. Patients and controls were mostly of Caucasian heritage. Only in-frame clones appear in the TCRdb table, and some are missing; sequencing was by immunoSEQ multiplex PCR. Listed for the sample are about 52,000 clones, none seen a single time. Germline CDR1 reads SGHRS; CDR2 reads YFSETQ. The CDR3 has 14 amino acids. This sample was taken from a study of T cell clonality in common variable immunodeficiency. The study, taken as a whole, reports: CVID subjects shared fewer TCRbeta clones than healthy controls did.

The sample taken for sequencing was peripheral blood mononuclear cells. This clonotype was obtained from a person aged 18-70 years in good health. This chain joins TRBV5-1 and TRBJ2-3; 8 bases are a match to TRBD2. The CDR3 bases that were read are TGCGCCAGCAGCTTGGCGGGAGAGCGGGAGACG. Translated, it gives CASSLAGERET. The CDR3 as a whole reads CASSLAGERETQYF.